A selection of T cell receptor beta chains follows, all from one sample in a study of T cells after yellow fever vaccination. TCRdb re-called the 5' RACE reads with MiXCR, one entry per CDR3 protein. The data contain around 590,000 distinct CDR3 sequences, roughly 12% of them singletons. Sequencing used PBMCs, obtained on the day of the yellow fever booster vaccination. The receptor source for this set is a man in his thirties or forties who received the YFV17D yellow fever vaccine. The CDR3 runs from the conserved cysteine through the conserved F or W. The D gene is left open where the match is weak. Part of the rows lack a size; the others show once, few, many or a class for expanded clones.

.,TRBJ2-5,TRBV6-5,.,CASSYTGAGKTQYF,TGTGCCAGCAGTTACACTGGGGCGGGAAAGACCCAGTACTTC
.,TRBJ2-5,TRBV4-3,TRBD1,CASSQDRFQGARETQYF,TGCGCCAGCAGCCAAGATCGTTTTCAGGGGGCAAGAGAGACCCAGTACTTC
few,TRBJ1-2,TRBV30,.,CASPGHGGYTF,TGTGCCTCGCCGGGACACGGAGGCTACACCTTC
few,TRBJ2-2,TRBV18,TRBD2,CASSPGTSGTNTGELFF,TGTGCCAGCTCCCCAGGGACTAGCGGAACGAACACCGGGGAGCTGTTTTTT
few,TRBJ1-5,TRBV7-9,.,CASSPRDRLDPWHF,TGTGCCAGCAGCCCCCGGGACCGCCTAGACCCCTGGCATTTT
.,TRBJ2-1,TRBV11-1,TRBD1,CASSLVGQGNQAVYNEQFF,TGTGCCAGCAGCTTAGTGGGACAGGGGAACCAGGCGGTATACAATGAGCAGTTCTTC
.,TRBJ2-1,TRBV6-2/TRBV6-3,.,CASSYGGSGPSYNEQFF,TGTGCCAGCAGTTACGGGGGTAGCGGACCATCCTACAATGAGCAGTTCTTC
.,TRBJ2-5,TRBV9,.,CASSVTGSLAETQYF,TGTGCCAGCAGCGTAACGGGATCTCTCGCAGAGACCCAGTACTTC
.,TRBJ1-2,TRBV12-3/TRBV12-4,.,CASSPGSTVYGYTF,TGTGCCAGCAGTCCCGGGAGTACCGTCTATGGCTACACCTTC
.,TRBJ2-7,TRBV2,.,CAILRELGYEQYF,TGTGCCATCCTACGGGAGTTAGGATACGAGCAGTACTTC
few,TRBJ2-7,TRBV12-3/TRBV12-4,.,CASRPGRNEQYF,TGTGCCAGCAGGCCGGGACGTAACGAGCAGTACTTC
.,TRBJ1-1,TRBV3-1,.,CASSYQKTGTEAFF,TGTGCCAGCAGCTACCAAAAGACCGGCACTGAAGCTTTCTTT
.,TRBJ1-1,TRBV5-1,.,CASSLEVGNTEAFF,TGCGCCAGCAGCTTGGAGGTGGGGAACACTGAAGCTTTCTTT
few,TRBJ1-2,TRBV6-2/TRBV6-3,.,CASSYSSRNYGYTF,TGTGCCAGCAGTTACTCTTCCAGGAACTATGGCTACACCTTC
.,TRBJ2-6,TRBV18,.,CASSPGDGANVLTF,TGTGCCAGCTCACCAGGGGATGGGGCCAACGTCCTGACTTTC
many,TRBJ1-2,TRBV5-6,TRBD1,CASSPRTGDGYTF,TGTGCCAGCAGCCCTCGAACAGGGGATGGCTACACCTTC
.,TRBJ1-3,TRBV7-9,.,CASSSLGGGNTIYF,TGTGCCAGCAGCTCTTTAGGGGGTGGAAACACCATATATTTT
few,TRBJ1-1,TRBV5-1,.,CASSLAAATEAFF,TGCGCCAGCAGCTTGGCCGCGGCCACTGAAGCTTTCTTT
.,TRBJ2-2,TRBV20-1,.,CSARESPLDSGNTGELFF,TGCAGTGCTAGAGAATCCCCCCTGGACAGTGGGAACACCGGGGAGCTGTTTTTT
many,TRBJ2-7,TRBV12-3/TRBV12-4,.,CASSSLKEQYF,TGTGCCAGCAGTTCCCTGAAGGAGCAGTACTTC
many,TRBJ2-3,TRBV5-1,TRBD2,CASSLVAGGTDTQYF,TGCGCCAGCAGCTTGGTAGCGGGGGGCACAGATACGCAGTATTTT
.,TRBJ1-2,TRBV6-1,TRBD1,CASSHGQGGYGYTF,TGTGCCAGCAGCCACGGACAGGGAGGCTATGGCTACACCTTC
few,TRBJ2-1,TRBV5-4,TRBD2,CASSRTFSGSGNDEQFF,TGTGCCAGCAGCCGGACCTTTAGCGGGAGCGGTAACGATGAGCAGTTCTTC
.,TRBJ2-1,TRBV6-5,TRBD1,CASSSTGQPYNEQFF,TGTGCCAGCAGTTCTACGGGACAGCCCTACAATGAGCAGTTCTTC
few,TRBJ2-1,TRBV20-1,.,CSAISGTYMESYNEQFF,TGCAGTGCCATCTCCGGGACTTACATGGAGTCCTACAATGAGCAGTTCTTC
.,TRBJ2-5,TRBV6-5,.,CASSYSDRLLIGTQYF,TGTGCCAGCAGTTACTCGGACCGACTGTTAATAGGGACCCAGTACTTC
.,TRBJ2-1,TRBV10-3,TRBD2,CAIKWREAHGEQFF,TGTGCCATCAAATGGCGGGAGGCCCATGGTGAGCAGTTCTTC
few,TRBJ2-1,TRBV29-1,TRBD2,CSAPTSGRASSYNEQFF,TGCAGCGCACCGACTAGCGGGAGGGCCTCGTCCTACAATGAGCAGTTCTTC
few,TRBJ2-7,TRBV27,TRBD1,CASSVSDRRVYEQYF,TGTGCCAGCAGTGTATCGGACAGGAGAGTCTACGAGCAGTACTTC
.,TRBJ2-5,TRBV29-1,TRBD2,CSGRLAGGRETQYF,TGCAGCGGGAGACTAGCGGGGGGCCGGGAGACCCAGTACTTC
many,TRBJ2-7,TRBV7-2,.,CASSERGNEQYF,TGTGCCAGCAGCGAAAGGGGAAACGAGCAGTACTTC
.,TRBJ2-1,TRBV5-4,.,CASSSQRDNEQFF,TGTGCCAGCAGCTCACAGCGGGACAATGAGCAGTTCTTC